One and the same sample provided the 14 T cell receptor beta chains below, sequenced in a study of blood T cell repertoires in COVID-19. Measured with immunoSEQ multiplex PCR; TCRdb has only the in-frame clones, and not every one. Seen here are 470,000 or so clones, 75% to 90% observed once, and the top ten hold more than 4%. Sequencing used peripheral blood. The receptors come from a woman aged 30 to 39 with acute or convalescent COVID-19.

As regards this clone: Other nucleotide sequences from this sample produce the same CDR3. This chain joins TRBV4-1 and TRBJ2-2, with 12 bases that match TRBD2. CDR1 is MGHRA and CDR2 is YSYEKL in the germline V gene. The CDR3 has 16 residues. The junction had 8 bases not matched to a gene; V was cut back by 6 bases and J by 6 bases. Here the CDR3 DNA reads TGCGCCAGCAGTTCTCTAGCGGGGGGGCCCCCCGGGGAGCTGTTTTTT. Protein: CASSSLAGGPPGELFF.

CDR3 sequence reads: CASSSLTGWDSPLHF. For the CDR3, the DNA is TGTGCCAGCAGCAGCCTGACAGGGTGGGATTCACCCCTCCACTTT. The genes are TRBV6-5 and TRBJ1-6, with 7 bases aligning to TRBD1. V was clipped by 6 bases and J by 8 bases; unmatched bases: 10. In germline, CDR1 is MNHEY, CDR2 SVGAGI. The CDR3 totals 15 residues.

This clone was detected only once. The chain joins TRBV19 to TRBJ1-1, with unresolved D. The germline gives CDR1 LNHDA, CDR2 SQIVND (reference sequence). V was shortened by 4 bases and J by 2 bases, with 5 bases between the two germline ends. CDR3 length: 12 residues. CDR3 DNA: TGTGCCAGTAGTAACAGTAACACTGAAGCTTTCTTT. This codes for CASSNSNTEAFF.

The CDR3 protein is CASSDITGTWSYEQYF. The DNA for the CDR3 is TGTGCCAGCAGTGATATCACCGGGACATGGTCCTACGAGCAGTACTTC. The V and J genes are TRBV6-1 and TRBJ2-7; possibly TRBD1 for D (6 bases). Per the germline V gene, CDR1 is MNHNS and CDR2 is SASEGT. This CDR3 comprises 16 residues. V gave up 3 bases and J gave up 1 base, with 16 bases separating them.

The table lists this clone with a count of one. The chain recombines TRBV15 with TRBJ2-5; 10 bases are shared with TRBD1. Germline assignment: CDR1 LNHNV and CDR2 YYDKDF (reference sequence). J lost 7 bases, V lost 5 bases, and 10 bases had no gene match. The length of the CDR3 is 15 residues. The CDR3, as DNA: TGTGCCACCAGCGACGGGACAGGGGTAAGACGGACCCAGTACTTC. Its protein is CATSDGTGVRRTQYF.

The rearrangement uses TRBV9 and TRBJ2-3, with D uncertain. Germline values: CDR1 SGDLS, CDR2 YYNGEE. This CDR3 has 14 amino acids. V gave up 3 bases and J gave up 1 base, with 9 bases separating them. The CDR3 protein is CASSALPGTDTQYF. DNA of the CDR3: TGTGCCAGCAGCGCCCTTCCAGGCACAGATACGCAGTATTTT.

The V and J genes are TRBV7-2 and TRBJ1-2; no clear D. CDR3 length: 15 residues. Germline CDR1 and CDR2: SGHTA and FQGNSA. Deletions cut 5 bases from V and 3 bases from J, with 16 bases between. CDR3 in DNA: TGTGCCAGCAGCCCCAACCACGCCACGGACTATGGCTACACCTTC. It is translated as CASSPNHATDYGYTF. The full variable domain, with the rest looked up from reference TRBV7-2 and TRBJ1-2, is GAGVSQSPSNKVTEKGKDVELRCDPISGHTALYWYRQSLGQGLEFLIYFQGNSAPDKSGLPSDRFSAERTGGSVSTLTIQRTQQEDSAVYLCASSPNHATDYGYTFGSGTRLTVV.

The chain joins TRBV25-1 to TRBJ2-1; 9 nucleotides line up with TRBD1. The CDR3 loop spans 13 amino acids. V shed 4 bases, J shed 6 bases, and the junction held 1 base outside the gene matches. Germline V gene lookup returns CDR1 MGHDK and CDR2 SYGVNS. DNA of the CDR3: TGTGCCAGCAGTGCGACAGGGGGCAATGAGCAGTTCTTC. This sequence encodes CASSATGGNEQFF.

The chain recombines TRBV24-1 with TRBJ2-1; 8 bases align to TRBD1. V lost 4 bases to trimming and J lost 2 bases; unmatched junction nucleotides: 6. The CDR3 extends over 16 amino acids. Germline CDR1 KGHDR, CDR2 SFDVKD. The CDR3 loop is CATSDSDRVAYNEQFF. The CDR3 DNA reads TGTGCCACCAGTGACTCGGACAGGGTAGCCTACAATGAGCAGTTCTTC.

This rearrangement joins TRBV6-6 to TRBJ2-5, with D perhaps TRBD2 (6 bases). The CDR3 runs to 15 residues. From germline, CDR1 is MNHNY and CDR2 SVGAGI (reference sequence). With 0 bases removed from V and 9 bases from J, the gap between germline ends came to 17 bases. CDR3 sequence: CASSYSRQGGNSQYF. CDR3 in DNA: TGTGCCAGCAGTTACTCGAGGCAGGGAGGTAACTCCCAGTACTTC.

This clone turned up a few times. The V call is TRBV6-5, the J call TRBJ1-2; D ambiguous. Trimming removed 6 bases from V and 7 bases from J, with 15 bases in between. The CDR3 consists of 13 residues. Germline V CDR1 and CDR2: MNHEY, SVGAGI. The CDR3 region has the DNA TGTGCCAGCAGGATCCCCTACGGTGGTGGCTACACCTTC. Protein sequence: CASRIPYGGGYTF.

The genes are TRBV19 and TRBJ1-3; D call uncertain. Between the trimmed V and J ends, which lost 3 bases and 4 bases, there was a span of 7 bases. CDR3 length: 13 residues. The germline V gene encodes CDR1 LNHDA and CDR2 SQIVND (reference sequence). CDR3 amino acids: CASSITEGNTIYF. CDR3 sequence (DNA): TGTGCCAGTAGTATTACAGAAGGAAACACCATATATTTT.

The V gene is TRBV18, the J gene TRBJ1-1, with 7 bases that match TRBD1. This CDR3 comprises 13 residues. Trimming at V came to 2 bases and at J to 6 bases, leaving 3 bases not matched to a gene. Germline CDR1 reads KGHSH; CDR2 reads LQKENI. CDR3: CASSPFQGAEAFF. For the CDR3, the DNA is TGTGCCAGCTCACCATTCCAGGGGGCTGAAGCTTTCTTT.

This clone was seen a single time. V and J are TRBV7-8 and TRBJ1-3; possibly TRBD1 for D (6 bases). V was clipped by 5 bases and J by 4 bases, with 18 bases between them. The CDR3 loop spans 16 amino acids. The germline CDR1 and CDR2 sequences are SGHVS and FQNEAQ. The CDR3 DNA sequence: TGTGCCAGCAGCATACTGATGGGACATACCGGAAACACCATATATTTT. Its translation: CASSILMGHTGNTIYF. Filled out from reference TRBV7-8 and TRBJ1-3, the complete variable domain reads GAGVSQSPRYKVAKRGQDVALRCDPISGHVSLFWYQQALGQGPEFLTYFQNEAQLDKSGLPSDRFFAERPEGSVSTLKIQRTQQEDSAVYLCASSILMGHTGNTIYFGEGSWLTVV.